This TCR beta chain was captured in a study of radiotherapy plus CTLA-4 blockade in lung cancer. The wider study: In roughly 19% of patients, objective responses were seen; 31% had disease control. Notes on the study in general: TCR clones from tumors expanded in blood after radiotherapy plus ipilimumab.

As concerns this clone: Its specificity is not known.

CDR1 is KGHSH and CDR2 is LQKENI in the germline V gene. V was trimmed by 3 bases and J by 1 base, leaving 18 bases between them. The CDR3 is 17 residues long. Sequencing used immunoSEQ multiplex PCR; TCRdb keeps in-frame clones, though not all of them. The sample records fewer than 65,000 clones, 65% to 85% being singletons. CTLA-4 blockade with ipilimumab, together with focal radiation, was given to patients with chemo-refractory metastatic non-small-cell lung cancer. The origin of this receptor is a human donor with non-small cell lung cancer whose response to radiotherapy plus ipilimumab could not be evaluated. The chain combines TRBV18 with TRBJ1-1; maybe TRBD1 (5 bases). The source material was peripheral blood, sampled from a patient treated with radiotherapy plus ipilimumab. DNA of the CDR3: TGTGCCAGCTCACCCGTCCCACCCTGGGGCACGAACACTGAAGCTTTCTTT. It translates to CASSPVPPWGTNTEAFF.